Described below is a single T cell receptor (beta chain) sequence and its context. Its antigen is currently not known. Base qualities are not at hand, and no much larger clone is one base apart. To sequence the TCRbeta CDR3 region, genomic DNA was isolated from the sorted cells. The immunoSEQ Assay was used for sequencing of TCRbeta CDR3 regions. TCRdb obtained this table from immuneACCESS and retained in-frame rearrangements with V and J assigned. These tables miss some clones; where compared with another copy, unresolved V genes account for less than half of the shortfall, and the remainder is unexplained. Counted in this sample were tens of thousands of clones; more than 70% of them appeared once. The ten largest make up less than 2.5% of the sample. The trial excluded patients who had a history of autoimmune disease or were on systemic immunosuppression. In every dose cohort, peripheral blood was drawn for TCR sequencing at baseline, cycle 4 day 1, and cycle 7 day 1. The samples were taken from a phase I, first-in-human, multicenter, open-label dose-escalation trial of ivuxolimab. Adults with locally advanced or metastatic melanoma, renal cell carcinoma, hepatocellular carcinoma or head and neck squamous cell carcinoma were enrolled in the trial. Before TCR sequencing, CD4+ T cells and CD8+ T cells were sorted from peripheral blood as separate populations.

Measured from the cysteine to the phenylalanine, the CDR3 is 15 residues long. CDR3 DNA only is kept here, 45 bases in frame from base 1. Trimming takes 4 bases from V and 4 bases from J, and the germline ends sit 14 bases apart. CDR1 and CDR2 are read off the germline V gene as LGHNA and YSLEER. This sample is drawn from a study of OX40 agonist ivuxolimab in advanced cancers. Regarding the complete study: The costimulatory receptor OX40 (CD134) was targeted by ivuxolimab, a fully human IgG2 agonistic monoclonal antibody. Intravenous ivuxolimab was administered to patients every 2 weeks at six dose levels: 0.01, 0.1, 0.3, 1.5, 3 and 10 mg/kg. Among the approximately 50 dose-escalation patients, some 20 had hepatocellular carcinoma, roughly 15 melanoma, 9 renal cell carcinoma and 9 head and neck cancer. In the dose-escalation cohort, approximately 83% of patients were male, and the mean age was 60 years with a range of roughly 20 to 79. Prior anti-PD-1, anti-PD-L1 or anti-CTLA-4 therapy was permitted, and 40% of dose-escalation patients had received checkpoint inhibitors. Partial responses occurred in three dose-escalation patients: two with cutaneous melanoma and one with hepatocellular carcinoma. The point of sequencing TCRbeta in the periphery was to test whether ivuxolimab changed TCR sequence diversity and drove clonal T-cell expansion. The paper describes the monotherapy dose-escalation part (N ≈ 51 patients) of the phase I trial of ivuxolimab. On the study overall, not on this receptor specifically: In the 0.1-3.0 mg/kg groups, partial responders were among the patients with the lowest normalized peripheral clonal expansion, particularly in CD8+ T cells. Low levels of normalized T-cell clonal expansion were also seen in some patients who did not respond. After ivuxolimab, more expanded clones were found on average in CD8+ T cells than in CD4+ T cells. At doses of 0.1 to 3.0 mg/kg, clonal expansion of both CD4+ and CD8+ blood T cells was observed from baseline to week 6. Which antigens the clonally expanded peripheral T cells were specific for was not determined.

Sample: CD4+ or CD8+ T cells sorted from blood, taken in a trial of the OX40 agonist ivuxolimab. The chain employs TRBV4-3 and TRBJ1-5; TRBD1 might be the D gene, on 6 matching bases. The source is an adult with an advanced solid tumor such as melanoma, head and neck, liver or kidney cancer. The nucleotides read TGCGCCAGCAGCCCTTTCCTAGACAGGAATCAGCCCCAGCATTTT. This gives the protein CASSPFLDRNQPQHF.